The 2 T cell receptor beta chains below were found in one sample sequenced in a study of neurological immune-mediated disorders. A single record per CDR3 protein comes from TCRdb applying MiXCR to the 5' RACE reads. The table shows 50,000 to 60,000 distinct CDR3 sequences, with approximately 15% occurring only once. The sample taken for sequencing was PBMCs. The receptor source for this set is a man in his 60s in good health.

This clonotype was observed at least ten times. The J gene is TRBJ2-1, the V gene TRBV5-1; TRBD2 agrees at 14 bases. Germline CDR1 and CDR2: SGHRS and YFSETQ. This CDR3 comprises 16 residues. V lost 5 bases to trimming and J lost 6 bases; unmatched junction nucleotides: 7. The CDR3 loop reads CASRTSGRAAGNEQFF. In nucleotides, the CDR3 is TGCGCCAGCAGGACTAGCGGGAGGGCCGCGGGCAATGAGCAGTTCTTC.

This clonotype showed up many times. The genes are TRBV18 and TRBJ2-7; TRBD1 aligns across 11 bases. The CDR3 runs 15 residues. V was pared by 6 bases and J by 5 bases, with 9 bases of the junction left unmatched. Germline-derived CDR1 and CDR2 are KGHSH and LQKENI. The CDR3 DNA sequence: TGTGCCAGCTCGAGACCGGGACAGGGGGACCACGAGCAGTACTTC. Amino acid sequence: CASSRPGQGDHEQYF.